Shown below are 29 T cell receptor beta chains from a single sample sequenced in a study of HIV-infected patients and healthy controls. One entry per CDR3 protein, called by TCRdb with MiXCR from the 5' RACE reads. The sample records about 70,000 distinct CDR3 sequences, 16% being singletons. The sample taken for sequencing was CD4+ T cells from blood. The receptors were sampled from a human donor in good health.

The V gene is TRBV11-1, the J gene TRBJ2-7; D not certain. Per the germline V gene, CDR1 is SGHAT and CDR2 is FQDESV (reference sequence). The CDR3 spans 13 residues. V lost 1 base, J lost 2 bases, and 6 bases lay in between. The CDR3 sequence: CASSLGLPYEQYF. The CDR3 region has the DNA TGTGCCAGCAGCTTAGGCCTTCCCTACGAGCAGTACTTC.

The V and J genes are TRBV7-9 and TRBJ2-3, with D possibly being TRBD1 or TRBD2 (5 bases each). The V end was cut by 5 bases, the J end by 15 bases, with 21 bases between. This CDR3 spans 13 amino acids. CDR1 and CDR2 (germline): SEHNR, FQNEAQ (reference sequence). CDR3 nucleotides: TGTGCCAGCAGCCCCATGTTCGGGGACCGACTATATTTT. It codes for CASSPMFGDRLYF.

This rearrangement joins TRBV21-1 to TRBJ1-1. TRBV21-1 is listed as a pseudogene. This CDR3 has 17 amino acids. CDR3: CASSTFREWEGILEAFF. The CDR3 bases are TGTGCCAGCAGCACCTTCCGCGAGTGGGAGGGGATCCTTGAAGCTTTCTTT.

This chain links TRBV28 with TRBJ1-4; 10 bases are a match to TRBD1. The J segment lost 8 bases and the V segment lost 3 bases, leaving 6 bases of the junction unmatched. CDR1 is MDHEN and CDR2 is SYDVKM in the germline V gene. The CDR3 contains 15 residues. In nucleotides, the CDR3 is TGTGCCAGCAGTTTCGACAGGGGGCTACGGGAAAAACTGTTTTTT. It translates to CASSFDRGLREKLFF.

This clonotype was recorded at least ten times. The rearrangement joins TRBV7-2 to TRBJ2-3; D unresolved. Trimming pared 0 bases from V and 0 bases from J, leaving 4 bases between. CDR1 is SGHTA, CDR2 FQGNSA, per germline. The CDR3 sequence is 14 residues long. The CDR3 protein is CASSLAESTDTQYF. In nucleotides, the CDR3 is TGTGCCAGCAGCTTAGCCGAGAGCACAGATACGCAGTATTTT. The whole variable domain, remainder taken from reference TRBV7-2 and TRBJ2-3, is GAGVSQSPSNKVTEKGKDVELRCDPISGHTALYWYRQSLGQGLEFLIYFQGNSAPDKSGLPSDRFSAERTGGSVSTLTIQRTQQEDSAVYLCASSLAESTDTQYFGPGTRLTVL.

This clonotype was seen only a few times. The chain carries TRBV4-2 and TRBJ1-4, with 7 bases lining up with TRBD1. The germline gives CDR1 LGHNA, CDR2 YNFKEQ. Losses at the gene ends were 5 bases for V and 8 bases for J; bases not matched to a gene: 8. The CDR3 totals 14 residues. CDR3 nucleotide sequence: TGTGCCAGCAGCGATGACAGGGTGTCGGAAAAACTGTTTTTT. It translates to CASSDDRVSEKLFF.

The CDR3: CASRSPGTAVSGANVLTF. In DNA form, the CDR3 reads TGTGCCAGCAGGTCGCCCGGGACAGCTGTCTCTGGGGCCAACGTCCTGACTTTC. The chain carries TRBV6-6 and TRBJ2-6; 7 bases are a match to TRBD1. V was clipped by 6 bases and J by 0 bases; unmatched bases: 11. This CDR3 comprises 18 residues. Germline CDR1 and CDR2: MNHNY and SVGAGI (reference sequence).

The chain recombines TRBV5-1 with TRBJ2-6; D uncertain. The CDR3 sequence is 14 residues long. Germline assignment: CDR1 SGHRS and CDR2 YFSETQ. Trimming took off 0 bases at V and 1 base at J, with 2 bases between the two ends. The CDR3 loop reads CASSLASGANVLTF. In nucleotides, the CDR3 is TGCGCCAGCAGCTTGGCTTCTGGGGCCAACGTCCTGACTTTC.

This sequence joins TRBV5-1 and TRBJ1-1; D unclear. The V gene's germline CDR1 is SGHRS and CDR2 YFSETQ. The germline V and J ends were trimmed by 0 bases and 1 base, with 10 bases remaining between them. The CDR3 length is 15 residues. This chain's CDR3 is CASSLAPGENTEAFF. CDR3 bases: TGCGCCAGCAGCTTGGCACCAGGAGAGAACACTGAAGCTTTCTTT.

This clonotype was detected many times. The chain has TRBV2 and TRBJ1-5; D remains ambiguous. CDR1 and CDR2 (germline): SNHLY, FYNNEI. V was trimmed by 8 bases and J by 0 bases, leaving 5 bases between them. The CDR3 is made up of 12 amino acids. The CDR3 here is CASHSSNQPQHF. In nucleotides, the CDR3 is TGTGCCAGCCACTCTAGCAATCAGCCCCAGCATTTT.

The chain carries TRBV6-2 or TRBV6-3 and TRBJ2-3; perhaps TRBD1 as D (5 bases). This CDR3 is built from 17 residues. Per the germline V gene, CDR1 is MNHEY and CDR2 is SVGEGT. V lost 6 bases to trimming and J lost 2 bases, with 21 bases between them. CDR3 sequence reads: CASRTNLRQLNTDTQYF. The CDR3 DNA reads as TGTGCCAGCAGAACAAATCTTCGACAGCTCAACACAGATACGCAGTATTTT.

The V and J genes are TRBV15 and TRBJ2-3; D gene uncertain. The CDR3 totals 15 residues. Germline-derived CDR1 and CDR2 are LNHNV and YYDKDF (reference sequence). V lost 0 bases and J 6 bases, leaving 13 bases between the germline ends. CDR3 amino acids: CATSREGLSLDTQYF. Written as DNA, the CDR3 is TGTGCCACCAGCAGAGAGGGCCTCAGCCTGGATACGCAGTATTTT.

V usage is TRBV6-2 or TRBV6-3 and J usage is TRBJ2-5, with D possibly matching TRBD2 (5 bases). The germline V gene encodes CDR1 MNHEY and CDR2 SVGEGT. CDR3 size: 14 residues. V shed 8 bases and J shed 5 bases, with 18 bases lying between them. The CDR3 sequence: CASFRGLSAETQYF. In DNA form, the CDR3 reads TGTGCCAGCTTTCGAGGACTTTCGGCGGAGACCCAGTACTTC.

The rearrangement joins TRBV6-2 or TRBV6-3 to TRBJ2-7, with 11 positions matching TRBD2. The CDR3 runs 15 residues. The ends lost 8 bases at V and 2 bases at J; junction bases unmatched: 8. Germline CDR1 is MNHEY and CDR2 is SVGEGT. CDR3 DNA sequence: TGTGCCAGCCAGTTGACTAGCGGGGCAACCTACGAGCAGTACTTC. Protein sequence: CASQLTSGATYEQYF.

Ten or more counts support this clonotype. V and J are TRBV12-3 or TRBV12-4 and TRBJ2-1, with D possibly TRBD2 on 7 matching bases. There are 14 residues in the CDR3. V dropped 2 bases and J dropped 8 bases, with 13 bases sitting between them. The CDR3 sequence is CASSLTGGRDEQFF. The CDR3 DNA reads as TGTGCCAGCAGTTTAACGGGGGGCCGCGATGAGCAGTTCTTC.

This clonotype was seen a few times. This chain links TRBV30 with TRBJ1-5, with 12 bases fitting TRBD1. The CDR3 consists of 16 residues. V lost 6 bases to trimming and J lost 1 base; unmatched junction nucleotides: 7. The germline gives CDR1 GTSNPN, CDR2 SVGIG (reference sequence). CDR3 DNA: TGTGCCTGCCGGGGACAGGGGGCCTGGAGCAATCAGCCCCAGCATTTT. Amino acids: CACRGQGAWSNQPQHF. Using reference TRBV30 and TRBJ1-5 for the parts outside the CDR3, the full variable domain is SQTIHQWPATLVQPVGSPLSLECTVEGTSNPNLYWYRQAAGRGLQLLFYSVGIGQISSEVPQNLSASRPQDRQFILSSKKLLLSDSGFYLCACRGQGAWSNQPQHFGDGTRLSIL.

Only a few counts were recorded for this clonotype. This chain joins TRBV7-9 and TRBJ2-3; 13 nucleotides agree with TRBD2. V gave up 5 bases and J gave up 4 bases; unmatched junction bases: 6. The germline V gene encodes CDR1 SEHNR and CDR2 FQNEAQ (reference sequence). The CDR3 extends over 16 amino acids. The CDR3 DNA reads TGTGCCAGCAGCCCCAGGACTAGCGGGGGCCCAGATACGCAGTATTTT. It yields the protein CASSPRTSGGPDTQYF.

This clonotype was counted many times. This chain connects TRBV20-1 to TRBJ2-7; the D gene is possibly TRBD2 (6 bases). CDR1 is DFQATT, CDR2 SNEGSKA, per germline (reference sequence). CDR3 length: 13 amino acids. The V gene lost 5 bases and the J gene lost 9 bases, with 20 bases spanning the gap. Written as DNA, the CDR3 is TGCAGTGCTCCCCGGGACGGGGGATCGGTGCAGTACTTC. Translating gives CSAPRDGGSVQYF.

This chain joins TRBV28 and TRBJ1-4, with TRBD1 matching over 8 bases. This CDR3 has 18 amino acids. In germline, CDR1 is MDHEN, CDR2 SYDVKM. V dropped 6 bases and J dropped 2; count of bases not matched to a gene: 14. CDR3 residues: CASSSPNRQGATNEKLFF. Here the CDR3 DNA reads TGTGCCAGCAGCTCCCCAAACAGGCAGGGGGCTACTAATGAAAAACTGTTTTTT.

This clonotype was detected only a few times. The chain recombines TRBV12-3 or TRBV12-4 with TRBJ2-1; D gene unclear. This CDR3 has 12 residues. The germline V and J ends were trimmed by 11 bases and 5 bases, with 13 bases remaining between them. CDR3 sequence: CAAARTHNEQFF. The CDR3 nucleotides are TGTGCCGCCGCGCGGACCCACAATGAGCAGTTCTTC.

In its sample, this clonotype was seen a few times. The genes are TRBV12-3 or TRBV12-4 and TRBJ2-3; 9 bases match TRBD1. Trimming cost V 6 bases and J 6 bases; bases outside gene matches: 13. The length of the CDR3 is 16 residues. In DNA, the CDR3 is TGTGCCAGCAGCCCAACCTCCGGGACAGGGTTGGATACGCAGTATTTT. Translated: CASSPTSGTGLDTQYF.

This clonotype has ten or more counts. The chain recombines TRBV7-2 with TRBJ2-5, with 9 bases that match TRBD2. This CDR3 has 16 amino acids. V lost 5 bases and J lost 6; bases outside the gene matches: 13. Per germline, CDR1 SGHTA and CDR2 FQGNSA. The CDR3 spells CASSRDLTSGSKTQYF. CDR3 nucleotide sequence: TGTGCCAGCAGCCGTGATTTGACTAGCGGTAGTAAGACCCAGTACTTC.

The V and J genes are TRBV7-9 and TRBJ1-1, with D perhaps TRBD1 (5 bases). CDR3 size: 12 residues. The germline CDR1 and CDR2 sequences are SEHNR and FQNEAQ (reference sequence). V gave up 5 bases and J gave up 7 bases, with 11 bases separating them. The CDR3 nucleotides read TGTGCCAGCAGCCGTCAGGGCCATGAAGCTTTCTTT. Translating it yields CASSRQGHEAFF.

The genes are TRBV5-1 and TRBJ2-5, with 8 bases fitting TRBD2. The CDR3 is 15 amino acids. Trimming at V came to 0 bases and at J to 2 bases, leaving 3 bases not matched to a gene. The germline gives CDR1 SGHRS, CDR2 YFSETQ. CDR3 sequence reads: CASSLAGGEQETQYF. In DNA form, the CDR3 reads TGCGCCAGCAGCTTGGCCGGGGGGGAGCAAGAGACCCAGTACTTC.

This clonotype turned up a few times. The genes are TRBV30 and TRBJ2-5; D gene ambiguous. The CDR3 length is 13 residues. CDR1 and CDR2 from the germline V gene are GTSNPN and SVGIG (reference sequence). Trimming shortened V by 2 bases and J by 5 bases, and 12 bases separated the two germline ends. The CDR3 DNA sequence: TGTGCCTGGAGTAGCAACTTTGCGGAGACCCAGTACTTC. Its protein is CAWSSNFAETQYF.

The table lists this clonotype with a few counts. This chain connects TRBV29-1 to TRBJ2-5; 7 nucleotides agree with TRBD2. The germline CDR1 and CDR2 sequences are SQVTM and ANQGSEA. The V segment lost 3 bases and the J segment 2 bases; nucleotides outside the gene matches: 0. This CDR3 region has 12 residues. CDR3 protein: CSVEGGQETQYF. The CDR3, as DNA: TGCAGCGTTGAGGGGGGGCAAGAGACCCAGTACTTC.

This clonotype was seen a few times. The rearrangement joins TRBV14 to TRBJ2-4; D is possibly TRBD2 (6 bases). From germline, CDR1 is SGHDN and CDR2 FVKESK. The length of the CDR3 is 14 residues. V lost 4 bases to trimming and J lost 1 base, with 8 bases between them. CDR3 in DNA: TGTGCCAGCAGCCTCAGCGGGGCCAAAAACATTCAGTACTTC. Encoded protein: CASSLSGAKNIQYF.

The rearrangement links TRBV18 to TRBJ1-1, with 7 nucleotides matching TRBD1. This CDR3 has 14 amino acids. Germline loops: CDR1 KGHSH, CDR2 LQKENI. V lost 2 bases, J lost 10 bases, and 10 bases stayed unmatched. This chain's CDR3 is CASSPSKGARVAFF. The CDR3 nucleotides read TGTGCCAGCTCACCATCTAAGGGGGCGCGTGTAGCTTTCTTT.

This clonotype was seen many times. This chain links TRBV6-5 with TRBJ1-1; D is uncertain. CDR1 is MNHEY and CDR2 is SVGAGI in the germline V gene. The CDR3 spans 13 residues. Trimming took 5 bases from V and 5 from J, leaving 12 bases between them. The CDR3 sequence: CASSRTGGTEAFF. The CDR3, as DNA: TGTGCCAGCAGTCGGACCGGAGGAACTGAAGCTTTCTTT.